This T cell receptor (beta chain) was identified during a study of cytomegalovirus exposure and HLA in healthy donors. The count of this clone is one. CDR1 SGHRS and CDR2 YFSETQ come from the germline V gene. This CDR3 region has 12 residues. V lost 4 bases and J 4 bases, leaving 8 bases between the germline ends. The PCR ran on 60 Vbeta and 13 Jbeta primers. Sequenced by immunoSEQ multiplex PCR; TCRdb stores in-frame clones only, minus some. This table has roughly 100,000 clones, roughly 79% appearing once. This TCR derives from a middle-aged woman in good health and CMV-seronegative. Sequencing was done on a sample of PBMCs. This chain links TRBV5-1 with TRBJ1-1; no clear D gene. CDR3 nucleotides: TGCGCCAGCAGCGCCGGTATCACTGAAGCTTTCTTT. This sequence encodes CASSAGITEAFF.